This entry lists 27 T cell receptor beta chains sequenced from one sample in a study of CD8 T cells in Susac syndrome. Random hexamers served to reverse transcribe roughly 0.5 to 1 ug RNA. TCRdb processed the immunoSEQ multiplex PCR reads anew with MiXCR; each CDR3 protein has one entry. This table holds approximately 100,000 distinct CDR3 sequences, 85% to 95% found once. Sequencing was performed on CD8+ T cells from PBMCs. The source of these receptors is a human donor in good health.

The CDR3 sequence is CASSLEFFGWSQNTEAFF. The CDR3 nucleotides read TGTGCCAGCAGCTTGGAATTCTTTGGGTGGTCCCAGAACACTGAAGCTTTCTTT. V is TRBV5-6 and J is TRBJ1-1; D is undetermined. From germline, CDR1 is SGHDT and CDR2 YYEEEE. V was trimmed by 0 bases and J by 1 base, leaving 19 bases between them. The CDR3 is 18 residues long.

This chain links TRBV7-2 with TRBJ1-5, with 9 bases lining up with TRBD1. CDR3 length: 17 amino acids. Germline values: CDR1 SGHTA, CDR2 FQGNSA. V was clipped by 5 bases and J by 3 bases; unmatched bases: 11. This CDR3 is CASSTGLGTGPNQPQHF. The DNA of the CDR3 is TGTGCCAGCAGCACCGGGCTAGGGACAGGGCCCAATCAGCCCCAGCATTTT.

The chain recombines TRBV7-2 with TRBJ2-7, with 9 bases identical to TRBD2. V was clipped by 2 bases and J by 2 bases; unmatched bases: 10. From germline, CDR1 is SGHTA and CDR2 FQGNSA. The CDR3 spans 17 residues. The CDR3 bases are TGTGCCAGCAGCTTACTGCCCGCGGGGGGGGGCACCTACGAGCAGTACTTC. Protein product: CASSLLPAGGGTYEQYF. The variable domain in full, completed from reference TRBV7-2 and TRBJ2-7, reads GAGVSQSPSNKVTEKGKDVELRCDPISGHTALYWYRQSLGQGLEFLIYFQGNSAPDKSGLPSDRFSAERTGGSVSTLTIQRTQQEDSAVYLCASSLLPAGGGTYEQYFGPGTRLTVT.

The V and J genes are TRBV29-1 and TRBJ2-1; TRBD2 is a possible D gene (8 bases). Deletions cut 4 bases from V and 10 bases from J, with 29 bases between. The CDR3 has 17 amino acids. Germline CDR1 is SQVTM and CDR2 is ANQGSEA. The CDR3 spells CSVAGDRGVAGNLEQFF. The CDR3 DNA sequence: TGCAGCGTTGCCGGGGACAGAGGAGTAGCGGGAAATCTGGAGCAGTTCTTC.

The V call is TRBV7-9, the J call TRBJ1-1; D remains ambiguous. V was cut by 4 bases and J by 2 bases, with 5 bases left in between. CDR3 size: 12 residues. Germline V gene lookup returns CDR1 SEHNR and CDR2 FQNEAQ (reference sequence). This CDR3 reads CASSSINTEAFF. In DNA, the CDR3 is TGTGCCAGCAGCTCGATTAACACTGAAGCTTTCTTT. Combining the CDR3 with reference TRBV7-9 and TRBJ1-1 gives the whole variable domain DTGVSQNPRHKITKRGQNVTFRCDPISEHNRLYWYRQTLGQGPEFLTYFQNEAQLEKSRLLSDRFSAERPKGSFSTLEIQRTEQGDSAMYLCASSSINTEAFFGQGTRLTVV.

The chain carries TRBV9 and TRBJ2-6, with 12 bases identical to TRBD1. The germline gives CDR1 SGDLS, CDR2 YYNGEE. This CDR3 has 20 amino acids. The junction had 14 bases not matched to a gene; V was cut back by 4 bases and J by 3 bases. This CDR3 is CASSLRGTGTGGSGANVLTF. The CDR3 DNA is TGTGCCAGCAGCCTAAGGGGGACCGGGACAGGGGGCAGTGGGGCCAACGTCCTGACTTTC. Supplemented by reference TRBV9 and TRBJ2-6, the full variable domain reads DSGVTQTPKHLITATGQRVTLRCSPRSGDLSVYWYQQSLDQGLQFLIQYYNGEERAKGNILERFSAQQFPDLHSELNLSSLELGDSALYFCASSLRGTGTGGSGANVLTFGAGSRLTVL.

V usage is TRBV9 and J usage is TRBJ2-7; 11 bases map to TRBD1. Trimming took 0 bases from V and 5 from J; bases not matched to a gene: 7. The CDR3 sequence is 16 residues long. Germline CDR1 is SGDLS and CDR2 is YYNGEE. CDR3 nucleotides: TGTGCCAGCAGCGTAGAGTGGACAGGGGGCATCCACGAGCAGTACTTC. Translated: CASSVEWTGGIHEQYF.

The chain couples TRBV7-2 to TRBJ2-1, with D possibly TRBD2 on 6 matching bases. Trimming stripped 1 base from V and 4 bases from J, with 14 bases between. CDR1 and CDR2 from the germline V gene are SGHTA and FQGNSA. The CDR3 totals 16 residues. The CDR3 here is CASSLGGTLTYNEQFF. The CDR3 region has the DNA TGTGCCAGCAGCTTAGGAGGGACTCTTACTTACAATGAGCAGTTCTTC.

This clonotype was observed once. V is TRBV6-5 and J is TRBJ2-5; the D is unclear. The V end was cut by 7 bases, the J end by 3 bases, with 6 bases between. CDR1 MNHEY and CDR2 SVGAGI come from the germline V gene. CDR3 length: 11 amino acids. The CDR3 is CASTKEETQYF. The DNA for the CDR3 is TGTGCCAGCACCAAGGAAGAGACCCAGTACTTC.

The chain uses TRBV7-9 and TRBJ1-1, with 7 bases matching TRBD1. Losses at the gene ends were 3 bases for V and 1 base for J; bases not matched to a gene: 5. Germline loops: CDR1 SEHNR, CDR2 FQNEAQ (reference sequence). The CDR3 has 15 residues. This chain's CDR3 is CASSFSRGSNTEAFF. CDR3 nucleotides: TGTGCCAGCAGCTTCAGCAGGGGGTCGAACACTGAAGCTTTCTTT.

J is TRBJ1-1 and V is TRBV27; 11 nucleotides align to TRBD1. With 6 bases clipped from V and 2 bases from J, the junction kept 2 bases outside the gene matches. The CDR3 runs to 14 residues. Germline V gene lookup returns CDR1 MNHEY and CDR2 SMNVEV (reference sequence). Written as DNA, the CDR3 is TGTGCCAGCAGCTGGACAGGGGGCAACACTGAAGCTTTCTTT. Protein sequence: CASSWTGGNTEAFF.

The rearrangement uses TRBV5-1 and TRBJ1-1, with D possibly being TRBD1 (6 bases). V was cut by 1 base and J by 7 bases, with 20 bases left in between. Per germline, CDR1 SGHRS and CDR2 YFSETQ. The CDR3 covers 16 residues. The CDR3 nucleotides read TGCGCCAGCAGCTTGTATGGGGGCACAGTAGTAGATGAAGCTTTCTTT. Its protein product is CASSLYGGTVVDEAFF.

This clonotype was seen only once. The chain recombines TRBV15 with TRBJ2-1; D is unclear. Germline CDR1 is LNHNV and CDR2 is YYDKDF (reference sequence). V was pared by 1 base and J by 0 bases, with 13 bases between. The CDR3 runs 17 residues. The chain's CDR3 is CATSRGHLGSSYNEQFF. The CDR3 DNA sequence: TGTGCCACCAGCAGAGGACATCTTGGAAGCTCCTACAATGAGCAGTTCTTC.

V usage is TRBV19 and J usage is TRBJ2-1; TRBD2 agrees at 7 bases. Germline V gene lookup returns CDR1 LNHDA and CDR2 SQIVND (reference sequence). The trim removed 6 bases at V and 14 bases at J, leaving 16 bases unmatched. The CDR3 runs to 14 residues. CDR3 bases: TGTGCCAGTAGACAAAAGGAGGGTGGCGGGAGCAAGTTCTTC. Translating it yields CASRQKEGGGSKFF.

This clonotype occurred once. The rearrangement uses TRBV5-4 and TRBJ2-7; 8 bases are shared with TRBD2. The CDR3 is 15 residues long. V lost 0 bases, J lost 7 bases, and 9 bases stayed unmatched. From germline, CDR1 is SGHNT and CDR2 YYREEE (reference sequence). CDR3 nucleotide sequence: TGTGCCAGCAGCTTGGGACGGGAGGGCCTCCGGGAGCAGTACTTC. It is translated as CASSLGREGLREQYF.

J is TRBJ1-2 and V is TRBV18; D is perhaps TRBD1 (6 bases). The CDR3 is 16 residues long. Per germline, CDR1 KGHSH and CDR2 LQKENI. Trimming took off 0 bases at V and 7 bases at J, with 18 bases between the two ends. The CDR3 DNA follows: TGTGCCAGCTCACCACCGGACAGCCGGTCCCAGTTTGGCTACACCTTC. It encodes CASSPPDSRSQFGYTF.

The rearrangement uses TRBV4-3 and TRBJ1-4; 8 bases are a match to TRBD1. V shed 0 bases, J shed 3 bases, and the junction held 6 bases outside the gene matches. CDR1 is LGHNA and CDR2 is YSLEER in the germline V gene. This CDR3 has 17 residues. The CDR3 region is CASSQDLRTGPNEKLFF. The CDR3 DNA is TGCGCCAGCAGCCAAGACCTAAGGACAGGGCCTAATGAAAAACTGTTTTTT.

This chain joins TRBV6-2 or TRBV6-3 and TRBJ1-1, with TRBD1 matching 7 bases. J gave up 1 base and V 5 bases, and 7 bases lay outside the gene matches. Germline CDR1 is MNHEY and CDR2 is SVGEGT. The CDR3 is 15 amino acids. CDR3 residues: CASSGWTGWNTEAFF. The CDR3 bases are TGTGCCAGCAGTGGATGGACAGGATGGAACACTGAAGCTTTCTTT.

The chain recombines TRBV25-1 with TRBJ2-7; D remains unclear. This CDR3 spans 16 amino acids. Trimming left V 3 bases short and J 4 bases short, with 19 bases between. The germline V gene encodes CDR1 MGHDK and CDR2 SYGVNS. The DNA of the CDR3 is TGTGCCAGCAGTGATCTGTCGGGCGCGAGAATTTACGAGCAGTACTTC. This gives the protein CASSDLSGARIYEQYF.

This clonotype occurred once. This sequence joins TRBV3-1 and TRBJ1-5; D unresolved. CDR3 length equals 15 residues. Germline values: CDR1 LGHDT, CDR2 YNNKEL (reference sequence). V dropped 0 bases and J dropped 0 bases, with 6 bases sitting between them. This chain's CDR3 is CASSQDASSNQPQHF. The CDR3 region has the DNA TGTGCCAGCAGCCAAGATGCGAGTAGCAATCAGCCCCAGCATTTT.

The chain is built from TRBV27 and TRBJ1-1; a weak D match, TRBD1 (5 bases). Trimming left V 5 bases short and J 5 bases short, with 12 bases between. Germline V lookup: CDR1 MNHEY, CDR2 SMNVEV (reference sequence). This CDR3 has 13 amino acids. CDR3 sequence reads: CASSTGRRTEAFF. Written as DNA, the CDR3 is TGTGCCAGCAGTACGGGACGACGGACTGAAGCTTTCTTT.

This chain joins TRBV11-2 and TRBJ2-3, with TRBD2 as a possible D gene (6 bases). Looked up from germline, CDR1 is SGHAT and CDR2 is FQNNGV. Between the trimmed V and J ends, which lost 0 bases and 4 bases, there was a span of 11 bases. The CDR3 is 15 residues long. The CDR3 bases are TGTGCCAGCAGCTTAGACCCGTGGGGGGCAGATACGCAGTATTTT. Protein: CASSLDPWGADTQYF.

The rearrangement links TRBV20-1 to TRBJ2-2; 7 positions agree with TRBD2. This CDR3 contains 13 residues. After removal of 3 bases from V and 4 bases from J, the junction contained 2 bases not matched to a gene. Germline-derived CDR1 and CDR2 are DFQATT and SNEGSKA (reference sequence). DNA of the CDR3: TGCAGTGCTAGCGGGAGGAGCACCGGGGAGCTGTTTTTT. Protein sequence: CSASGRSTGELFF.

This chain's CDR3 is CASSLEGPNTQYF. CDR3 DNA sequence: TGTGCCAGCAGCTTGGAAGGGCCTAATACGCAGTATTTT. This chain uses TRBV5-4 with TRBJ2-3, with no clear D. Trimming removed 0 bases at V and 7 bases at J, with 9 bases between. The germline V gene encodes CDR1 SGHNT and CDR2 YYREEE (reference sequence). This CDR3 contains 13 residues.

V and J are TRBV10-3 and TRBJ1-5, with D tentatively TRBD1 (6 bases). The CDR3 is 13 residues long. V lost 6 bases to trimming and J lost 5 bases, with 11 bases between them. CDR1 ENHRY and CDR2 SYGVKD come from the germline V gene. The CDR3: CAIRDRTDQPQHF. Here the CDR3 DNA reads TGTGCCATCAGAGACAGGACCGATCAGCCCCAGCATTTT.

V and J are TRBV6-1 and TRBJ2-3; 10 nucleotides align to TRBD2. V was pared by 6 bases and J by 1 base, with 7 bases of the junction left unmatched. Germline CDR1 is MNHNS and CDR2 is SASEGT. This CDR3 spans 16 amino acids. CDR3 sequence: CASRAIAGGGTDTQYF. The CDR3 bases are TGTGCCAGCAGGGCCATAGCGGGGGGTGGCACAGATACGCAGTATTTT.

The rearrangement links TRBV20-1 to TRBJ2-7; the D is unclear. Trimming took off 3 bases at V and 4 bases at J, with 10 bases between the two ends. The CDR3 is made up of 12 amino acids. CDR1 is DFQATT and CDR2 is SNEGSKA in the germline V gene (reference sequence). The CDR3 region has the DNA TGCAGTGCTAGCGCCGCGGCGTACGAGCAGTACTTC. Its protein product is CSASAAAYEQYF.